The 30 T cell receptor beta chains reported below all come from one sample, sequenced in a study of OX40 agonist ivuxolimab in advanced cancers. Data came from immunoSEQ multiplex PCR; TCRdb stores just in-frame clones and leaves some out. Found here are about 82,000 clones, around 92% of them singletons; the top ten hold 7% to 9.5%. The sequences come from CD4+ or CD8+ T cells sorted from blood, collected in a trial of the OX40 agonist ivuxolimab. All receptors derive from an adult with an advanced solid tumor such as melanoma, head and neck, liver or kidney cancer.

J is TRBJ2-3 and V is TRBV7-6; TRBD1 matches at 9 bases. Germline loops: CDR1 SGHVS, CDR2 FNYEAQ. CDR3 size: 17 residues. V shed 1 base, J shed 3 bases, and the junction held 8 bases outside the gene matches. In DNA form, the CDR3 reads TGTGCCAGCAGCTTAGGGACAGGGGATTTATGGACAGATACGCAGTATTTT. This gives the protein CASSLGTGDLWTDTQYF.

The chain joins TRBV7-9 to TRBJ2-7; D is undetermined. From germline, CDR1 is SEHNR and CDR2 FQNEAQ (reference sequence). This CDR3 has 15 residues. V dropped 5 bases and J dropped 2 bases, with 16 bases sitting between them. The CDR3 DNA reads as TGTGCCAGCAGCCCCTGGGGAACAGAAACCTACGAGCAGTACTTC. It yields the protein CASSPWGTETYEQYF.

This clone was seen only a few times. V and J are TRBV7-9 and TRBJ2-7; the D gene is possibly TRBD1 (6 bases). The V gene lost 4 bases and the J gene lost 2 bases, with 9 bases spanning the gap. CDR3 length: 13 residues. Germline-derived CDR1 and CDR2 are SEHNR and FQNEAQ (reference sequence). The CDR3 loop is CASSYRDTYEQYF. The CDR3 DNA is TGTGCCAGCAGCTACCGGGACACCTACGAGCAGTACTTC.

CDR3 in amino acids: CASSWEGLTRFEQFF. The DNA for the CDR3 is TGTGCCAGCAGTTGGGAGGGCCTTACGAGGTTTGAGCAGTTCTTC. The chain couples TRBV25-1 to TRBJ2-1; TRBD2 aligns across 7 bases. The germline V gene encodes CDR1 MGHDK and CDR2 SYGVNS. V lost 5 bases to trimming and J lost 9 bases; unmatched junction nucleotides: 13. CDR3 size: 15 residues.

This chain's CDR3 is CASSIVRGTGAGEQYF. CDR3 in DNA: TGTGCCAGTAGTATAGTCCGCGGGACAGGAGCGGGCGAGCAGTACTTC. This chain joins TRBV19 and TRBJ2-7; 8 bases line up with TRBD1. The CDR3 contains 16 residues. Germline trimming cut 1 base from V and 6 bases from J; bases unmatched to any gene: 11. Germline CDR1 reads LNHDA; CDR2 reads SQIVND (reference sequence).

The count of this clone is one. The chain employs TRBV11-2 and TRBJ1-2; the match to TRBD1 covers 10 bases. This CDR3 has 14 residues. Germline V gene lookup returns CDR1 SGHAT and CDR2 FQNNGV. The V and J ends lost 1 base and 7 bases, in that order; junction bases with no gene match: 3. The CDR3 DNA is TGTGCCAGCAGCTTAGGACAGGGGGCGCGTGGCTACACCTTC. The encoded protein is CASSLGQGARGYTF.

The rearrangement links TRBV9 to TRBJ2-7; 8 nucleotides match TRBD1. The CDR3 length is 18 residues. Per germline, CDR1 SGDLS and CDR2 YYNGEE. Unmatched junction bases numbered 17, after V lost 6 bases and J lost 0 bases. The CDR3 spells CASIPGGQGWGSSYEQYF. CDR3 in DNA: TGTGCCAGCATTCCAGGAGGACAGGGATGGGGGTCCTCCTACGAGCAGTACTTC.

In its sample, this clone was seen many times. The chain is built from TRBV7-9 and TRBJ1-1; perhaps TRBD1 as D (5 bases). Germline CDR1 reads SEHNR; CDR2 reads FQNEAQ (reference sequence). The length of the CDR3 is 14 residues. V was clipped by 6 bases and J by 1 base, with 12 bases between them. In DNA, the CDR3 is TGTGCCAGCAGACCTCTGAGGGGGAACACTGAAGCTTTCTTT. This codes for CASRPLRGNTEAFF.

J is TRBJ2-3 and V is TRBV11-2; 10 bases agree with TRBD2. The germline V gene encodes CDR1 SGHAT and CDR2 FQNNGV. The V gene end was trimmed by 0 bases and the J gene end by 5 bases; junction bases not matched to a gene: 11. The CDR3 runs to 18 residues. The CDR3 DNA follows: TGTGCCAGCAGCTTAGACCTAGCGGGGGCCCTCGGGGGAGATACGCAGTATTTT. It encodes CASSLDLAGALGGDTQYF.

Note on this clone: A junction end diverges from the germline sequence, so it may reflect a read error. This chain uses TRBV5-1 with TRBJ2-4; 7 nucleotides align to TRBD1. CDR3 size: 16 residues. Germline V CDR1 and CDR2: SGHRS, YFSETQ. The CDR3 is CASSDGPEGARNIQYF. For the CDR3, the DNA is TGCGCCAGCAGCGACGGACCCGAGGGGGCCAGAAACATTCAGTACTTC.

The V and J genes are TRBV5-4 and TRBJ2-3; 14 nucleotides agree with TRBD2. The V gene end was trimmed by 10 bases and the J gene end by 0 bases; junction bases not matched to a gene: 10. Germline assignment: CDR1 SGHNT and CDR2 YYREEE (reference sequence). This CDR3 region has 17 residues. The CDR3 sequence: CAGSTSGGARSTDTQYF. In DNA, the CDR3 is TGTGCCGGGTCGACTAGCGGGGGGGCCCGAAGCACAGATACGCAGTATTTT.

This clone was seen just once. The chain joins TRBV11-2 to TRBJ1-4; D remains unclear. Germline values: CDR1 SGHAT, CDR2 FQNNGV. The length of the CDR3 is 14 residues. With 5 bases removed from V and 2 bases from J, the gap between germline ends came to 9 bases. The CDR3 coding sequence is TGTGCCAGCAGCCTCACAGATACTAATGAAAAACTGTTTTTT. Its protein is CASSLTDTNEKLFF.

This clone was picked up one time. At one end, the junction sequence differs from germline, possibly due to a read error. This chain connects TRBV7-7 to TRBJ2-3; TRBD1 agrees at 11 bases. Germline CDR1 is SSHAT and CDR2 is FNYEAQ (reference sequence). The CDR3 is made up of 14 amino acids. In DNA form, the CDR3 reads TGTGCTAGCAGCCCGGACAGGGGGCTTGATACGCAGTATTTT. Its translation is CASSPDRGLDTQYF.

The chain is built from TRBV5-6 and TRBJ2-5; D perhaps matches TRBD1 (5 bases). Germline CDR1 SGHDT, CDR2 YYEEEE. Between the trimmed V and J ends, which lost 0 bases and 5 bases, there was a span of 17 bases. The CDR3 consists of 16 residues. This chain's CDR3 is CASSLDSGRVIETQYF. The DNA of the CDR3 is TGTGCCAGCAGCTTGGATTCGGGCAGGGTCATCGAGACCCAGTACTTC.

J is TRBJ1-1 and V is TRBV5-1, with TRBD1 identical over 7 bases. The V gene's germline CDR1 is SGHRS and CDR2 YFSETQ. There are 14 residues in the CDR3. The J segment lost 3 bases and the V segment lost 4 bases, leaving 6 bases of the junction unmatched. Here the CDR3 reads CASSHRGGDTEAFF. The CDR3 bases are TGCGCCAGCAGCCACAGGGGCGGGGACACTGAAGCTTTCTTT. Based on the CDR3 plus reference TRBV5-1 and TRBJ1-1, the full variable domain is KAGVTQTPRYLIKTRGQQVTLSCSPISGHRSVSWYQQTPGQGLQFLFEYFSETQRNKGNFPGRFSGRQFSNSRSEMNVSTLELGDSALYLCASSHRGGDTEAFFGQGTRLTVV.

V gene TRBV5-6 combines with J gene TRBJ1-5; D uncertain. Germline CDR1 SGHDT, CDR2 YYEEEE. The length of the CDR3 is 13 residues. V shed 1 base and J shed 7 bases, with 9 bases lying between them. The CDR3 spells CASSLHGGQPQHF. The CDR3, as DNA: TGTGCCAGCAGCTTGCACGGAGGCCAGCCCCAGCATTTT.

This chain joins TRBV4-3 and TRBJ2-1; unclear D gene. V gave up 3 bases and J gave up 0 bases, with 9 bases separating them. The CDR3 loop spans 15 amino acids. CDR1 and CDR2 (germline): LGHNA, YSLEER. CDR3 sequence reads: CASSQRSSSYNEQFF. CDR3 DNA sequence: TGCGCCAGCAGCCAGCGGTCTAGCTCCTACAATGAGCAGTTCTTC.

The genes are TRBV19 and TRBJ1-1; 7 positions match TRBD1. Germline trimming cut 10 bases from V and 10 bases from J; bases unmatched to any gene: 6. This CDR3 region has 10 residues. Germline V gene sequence: CDR1 LNHDA, CDR2 SQIVND (reference sequence). The CDR3 reads CATHQGGAFF. DNA of the CDR3: TGTGCCACTCACCAGGGGGGAGCTTTCTTT.

The J gene is TRBJ1-5, the V gene TRBV6-5; 9 nucleotides align to TRBD1. With 0 bases clipped from V and 5 bases from J, the junction kept 2 bases outside the gene matches. The CDR3 loop spans 15 amino acids. CDR1 MNHEY and CDR2 SVGAGI come from the germline V gene. The CDR3 region has the DNA TGTGCCAGCAGTTACTCGGGACAGGGTGATCAGCCCCAGCATTTT. Amino acids: CASSYSGQGDQPQHF.

V usage is TRBV9 and J usage is TRBJ1-6; D gene ambiguous. Germline-derived CDR1 and CDR2 are SGDLS and YYNGEE. The germline V and J ends were trimmed by 5 bases and 0 bases, with 6 bases remaining between them. There are 14 residues in the CDR3. CDR3 DNA: TGTGCCAGCAGTGATAGCTCCTATAATTCACCCCTCCACTTT. It codes for CASSDSSYNSPLHF.

This clone is categorized as medium-sized. The chain links TRBV7-2 to TRBJ1-2; D not certain. V shed 1 base and J shed 8 bases, with 11 bases lying between them. CDR3 length: 13 residues. Looked up from germline, CDR1 is SGHTA and CDR2 is FQGNSA. The CDR3 reads CASSLGGPPGYTF. As DNA, the CDR3 is TGTGCCAGCAGCTTAGGCGGCCCCCCGGGCTACACCTTC. Filled out from reference TRBV7-2 and TRBJ1-2, the complete variable domain reads GAGVSQSPSNKVTEKGKDVELRCDPISGHTALYWYRQSLGQGLEFLIYFQGNSAPDKSGLPSDRFSAERTGGSVSTLTIQRTQQEDSAVYLCASSLGGPPGYTFGSGTRLTVV.

The chain carries TRBV6-8 and TRBJ2-1, with 8 nucleotides matching TRBD1. The germline CDR1 and CDR2 sequences are MNHGY and SAAAGT. V trimming: 3 bases; J trimming: 4 bases; junction bases outside the gene matches: 8. The CDR3 spans 16 residues. The CDR3 region has the DNA TGTGCCAGCAGTTATCCCGGACGGACAGGGTACAATGAGCAGTTCTTC. Translation: CASSYPGRTGYNEQFF.

The chain employs TRBV6-4 and TRBJ1-2, with a tentative D call TRBD1 (6 bases). Looked up from germline, CDR1 is MRHNA and CDR2 is SNTAGT. V shed 4 bases and J shed 6 bases, with 18 bases lying between them. There are 15 residues in the CDR3. In nucleotides, the CDR3 is TGTGCCAGCAGTGTAGGGAGAACAGGGAACGATGGCTACACCTTC. Translating it yields CASSVGRTGNDGYTF.

V and J are TRBV7-2 and TRBJ2-4; 8 nucleotides align to TRBD1. Germline V gene sequence: CDR1 SGHTA, CDR2 FQGNSA. V gave up 6 bases and J gave up 6 bases; unmatched junction bases: 13. The CDR3 extends over 16 amino acids. The CDR3 region has the DNA TGTGCCAGCAGACCTGATCCGGGACAGGAATTAAACATTCAGTACTTC. Translating it yields CASRPDPGQELNIQYF.

This chain uses TRBV9 with TRBJ1-1; 9 bases match TRBD1. V shed 4 bases and J 5 bases; nucleotides not matched to a gene: 9. This CDR3 has 15 residues. Germline V CDR1 and CDR2: SGDLS, YYNGEE. In DNA form, the CDR3 reads TGTGCCAGCAGCCCCCCGGGACAGGGAAAAACTGAAGCTTTCTTT. Translation: CASSPPGQGKTEAFF.

The V and J genes are TRBV13 and TRBJ1-2; 9 bases match TRBD1. The CDR3 covers 16 residues. V trimming: 3 bases; J trimming: 2 bases; junction bases outside the gene matches: 7. In germline, CDR1 is PRHDT, CDR2 FYEKMQ (reference sequence). CDR3: CASSLMGQGDNYGYTF. CDR3 coding DNA: TGTGCCAGCAGCTTGATGGGACAGGGTGACAACTATGGCTACACCTTC.

As regards this clone: An end of the junction does not agree with germline; a read error may underlie this. Distinct nucleotide sequences in the sample also encode this CDR3. Here the CDR3 DNA reads TGTGCCAGCAGCTACAGGGGACAGGGTGAATCCGGGGAGCTGTTCTTT. Translated, it gives CASSYRGQGESGELFF. The chain links TRBV6-5 to TRBJ2-2; 9 positions agree with TRBD1. This CDR3 region has 16 residues. Germline CDR1 reads MNHEY; CDR2 reads SVGAGI.

The rearrangement joins TRBV5-1 to TRBJ2-7; 7 bases align to TRBD1. J lost 2 bases, V lost 5 bases, and 13 bases had no gene match. The CDR3 is made up of 16 amino acids. Germline V gives CDR1 SGHRS, CDR2 YFSETQ. The CDR3 DNA follows: TGCGCCAGCAGAGGAGTCCGGACAGGTGTTACCTACGAGCAGTACTTC. It codes for CASRGVRTGVTYEQYF.

The chain uses TRBV19 and TRBJ2-1, with 7 nucleotides matching TRBD1. The CDR3 is 15 amino acids. Germline V gives CDR1 LNHDA, CDR2 SQIVND (reference sequence). The V segment lost 6 bases and the J segment 0 bases; nucleotides outside the gene matches: 5. The CDR3 coding sequence is TGTGCCAGTAGGCTCGGGACAGCCTCCTACAATGAGCAGTTCTTC. This encodes CASRLGTASYNEQFF.

This rearrangement joins TRBV27 to TRBJ1-2, with D unclear. The CDR3 loop spans 13 amino acids. Germline CDR1 MNHEY, CDR2 SMNVEV (reference sequence). Trimming took off 5 bases at V and 4 bases at J, with 11 bases between the two ends. The CDR3: CASSPFLGYGYTF. In DNA form, the CDR3 reads TGTGCCAGCAGTCCGTTTTTGGGCTATGGCTACACCTTC.